The present T cell receptor (beta chain) was sequenced within a study of blood T cell repertoires in COVID-19. About the research overall: From T cells, B-cell-depleted T cells, or PBMCs came the material, which was cDNA or gDNA.

The protocol was immunoSEQ multiplex PCR, while the TCRdb copy is restricted to in-frame clones and leaves out a portion. The sample holds 360,000 or so clones, approximately 91% seen once. Ages ranged from about 18 to 90 years, with residence in 20 to 30 US areas. Exposed enrollees encountered a COVID-19 case at some point within 2 weeks before study entry. Trimming removed 0 bases from V and 4 bases from J, with 11 bases in between. Germline CDR1 reads SGDLS; CDR2 reads YYNGEE. This CDR3 contains 15 residues. The chain has TRBV9 and TRBJ1-5, with D tentatively TRBD1 (6 bases). The source of this sequence is a woman in her twenties or thirties who had been exposed to COVID-19. Material: PBMCs or T cells enriched from blood (not recorded which). The CDR3 here is CASSVVAGDNQPQHF. CDR3 nucleotide sequence: TGTGCCAGCAGCGTAGTGGCAGGGGATAATCAGCCCCAGCATTTT.